The 8 T cell receptor beta chains listed next were all sequenced from one sample in a study of blood T cell repertoires in COVID-19. Sequenced by immunoSEQ multiplex PCR; TCRdb stores in-frame clones only, minus some. The sample yields roughly 200,000 clones, more than 70% seen once. The sample comprised peripheral blood. The receptors were sampled from a man aged 50 or older with COVID-19, enrolled during active disease.

J is TRBJ2-5 and V is TRBV7-9; 10 positions match TRBD2. The CDR3 length is 17 residues. With V trimmed by 4 bases and J by 0 bases, 8 bases remained unmatched. From germline, CDR1 is SEHNR and CDR2 FQNEAQ (reference sequence). This CDR3 is CASSSHPGLANQETQYF. CDR3 nucleotides: TGTGCCAGCAGCTCTCACCCGGGACTAGCGAACCAAGAGACCCAGTACTTC.

This clone has only one observation. The chain links TRBV12-5 to TRBJ2-7; 10 bases agree with TRBD1. V trimming: 3 bases; J trimming: 4 bases; junction bases outside the gene matches: 3. The CDR3 is made up of 14 amino acids. The V gene's germline CDR1 is LGHNT and CDR2 FRNRAP. CDR3: CASGLRDRGYEQYF. The CDR3 DNA follows: TGTGCTAGTGGTTTAAGGGACAGGGGTTACGAGCAGTACTTC.

This rearrangement joins TRBV24-1 to TRBJ2-2; weak D call: TRBD2 (6 bases). Between the trimmed V and J ends, which lost 7 bases and 5 bases, there was a span of 13 bases. The CDR3 has 14 amino acids. Germline lookup yields CDR1 KGHDR and CDR2 SFDVKD. The chain's CDR3 is CATRGGPGTGELFF. The CDR3 region has the DNA TGTGCCACCAGAGGAGGGCCCGGTACCGGGGAGCTGTTTTTT.

V gene TRBV19 combines with J gene TRBJ2-1; 11 bases line up with TRBD1. V was clipped by 0 bases and J by 3 bases; unmatched bases: 1. Germline V lookup: CDR1 LNHDA, CDR2 SQIVND (reference sequence). This CDR3 is 16 amino acids long. The DNA of the CDR3 is TGTGCCAGTAGTATAGACGGGACAGGGGGCTACAATGAGCAGTTCTTC. This sequence encodes CASSIDGTGGYNEQFF.

The genes are TRBV24-1 and TRBJ1-5; D might be TRBD1 (5 bases). Germline V gives CDR1 KGHDR, CDR2 SFDVKD. The CDR3 covers 14 residues. V dropped 7 bases and J dropped 6 bases, with 15 bases sitting between them. The CDR3 region is CATSTGRDGQPQHF. The DNA of the CDR3 is TGTGCCACCAGCACCGGCAGGGATGGTCAGCCCCAGCATTTT.

The chain combines TRBV7-8 with TRBJ1-5, with D unclear. Germline V gene lookup returns CDR1 SGHVS and CDR2 FQNEAQ. The CDR3 is made up of 13 amino acids. Trimming stripped 5 bases from V and 5 bases from J, with 10 bases between. CDR3 in amino acids: CASSADTYQPQHF. The CDR3 nucleotides are TGTGCCAGCAGCGCAGACACGTATCAGCCCCAGCATTTT.

This clone has more than one count but fewer than ten. The chain uses TRBV5-6 and TRBJ1-2, with 9 bases identical to TRBD1. The CDR3 runs 14 residues. Trimming removed 3 bases from V and 5 bases from J; junction bases left unmatched: 5. The germline gives CDR1 SGHDT, CDR2 YYEEEE. The CDR3 DNA follows: TGTGCCAGCAGCTCACAGGGGGCTTGGTATGGCTACACCTTC. It yields the protein CASSSQGAWYGYTF. Together with reference TRBV5-6 and TRBJ1-2, the CDR3 gives the full variable domain: DAGVTQSPTHLIKTRGQQVTLRCSPKSGHDTVSWYQQALGQGPQFIFQYYEEEERQRGNFPDRFSGHQFPNYSSELNVNALLLGDSALYLCASSSQGAWYGYTFGSGTRLTVV.

The gene calls are TRBV7-2 and TRBJ2-7; no clear D gene. The CDR3 runs to 14 residues. Between the trimmed V and J ends, which lost 1 base and 0 bases, there was a span of 7 bases. Germline lookup yields CDR1 SGHTA and CDR2 FQGNSA. In DNA form, the CDR3 reads TGTGCCAGCAGCTTAGTAGGCGGCTCCTACGAGCAGTACTTC. Protein product: CASSLVGGSYEQYF.